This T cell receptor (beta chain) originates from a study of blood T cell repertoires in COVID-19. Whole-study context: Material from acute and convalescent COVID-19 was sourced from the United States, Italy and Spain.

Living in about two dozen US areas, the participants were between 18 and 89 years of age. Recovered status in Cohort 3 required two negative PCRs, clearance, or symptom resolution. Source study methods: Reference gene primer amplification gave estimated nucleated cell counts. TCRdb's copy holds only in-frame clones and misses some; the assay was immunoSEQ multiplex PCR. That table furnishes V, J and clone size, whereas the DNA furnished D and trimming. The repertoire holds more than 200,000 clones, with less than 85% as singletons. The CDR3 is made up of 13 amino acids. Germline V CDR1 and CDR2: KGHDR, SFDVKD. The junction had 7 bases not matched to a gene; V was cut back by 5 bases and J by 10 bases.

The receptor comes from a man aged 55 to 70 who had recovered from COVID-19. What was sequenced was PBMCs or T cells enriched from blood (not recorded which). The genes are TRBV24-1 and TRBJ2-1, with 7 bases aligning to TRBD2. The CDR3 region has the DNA TGTGCCACCAGTGGGGGGGGAAGGGACGAGCAGTTCTTC. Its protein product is CATSGGGRDEQFF.